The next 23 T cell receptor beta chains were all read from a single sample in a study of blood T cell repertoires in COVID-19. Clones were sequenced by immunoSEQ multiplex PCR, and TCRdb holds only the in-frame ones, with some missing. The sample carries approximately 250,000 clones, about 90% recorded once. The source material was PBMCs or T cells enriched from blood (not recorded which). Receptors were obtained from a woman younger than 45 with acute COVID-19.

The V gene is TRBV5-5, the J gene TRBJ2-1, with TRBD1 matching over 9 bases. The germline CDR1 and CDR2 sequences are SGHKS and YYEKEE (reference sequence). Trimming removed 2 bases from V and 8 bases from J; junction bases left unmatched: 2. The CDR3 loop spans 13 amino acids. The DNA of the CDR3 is TGTGCCAGCAGCTTCTGGACAGGGGATGAGCAGTTCTTC. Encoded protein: CASSFWTGDEQFF.

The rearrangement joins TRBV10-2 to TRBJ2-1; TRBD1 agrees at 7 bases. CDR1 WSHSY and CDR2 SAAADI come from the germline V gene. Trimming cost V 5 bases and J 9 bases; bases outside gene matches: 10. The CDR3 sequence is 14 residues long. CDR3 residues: CASSTGQEIGEQFF. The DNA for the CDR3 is TGCGCCAGCAGTACTGGACAGGAAATAGGTGAGCAGTTCTTC.

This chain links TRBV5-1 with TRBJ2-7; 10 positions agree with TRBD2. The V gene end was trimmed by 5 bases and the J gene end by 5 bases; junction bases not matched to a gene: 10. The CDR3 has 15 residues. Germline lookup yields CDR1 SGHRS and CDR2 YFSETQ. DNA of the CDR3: TGCGCCAGCAGGATTGAAGCGGGAGGGAGAAACGAGCAGTACTTC. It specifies CASRIEAGGRNEQYF.

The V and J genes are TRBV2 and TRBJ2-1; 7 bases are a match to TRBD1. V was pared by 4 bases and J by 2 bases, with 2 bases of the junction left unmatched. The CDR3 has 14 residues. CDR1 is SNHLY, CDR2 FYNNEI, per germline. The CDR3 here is CASSGDRTYNEQFF. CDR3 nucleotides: TGTGCCAGCAGTGGGGACAGAACCTACAATGAGCAGTTCTTC.

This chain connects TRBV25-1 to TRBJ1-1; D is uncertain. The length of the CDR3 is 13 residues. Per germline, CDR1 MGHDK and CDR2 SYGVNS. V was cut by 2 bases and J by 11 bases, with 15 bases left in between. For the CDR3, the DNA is TGTGCCAGCAGTGAACAGATCGTTTCCACGGCTTTCTTT. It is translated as CASSEQIVSTAFF.

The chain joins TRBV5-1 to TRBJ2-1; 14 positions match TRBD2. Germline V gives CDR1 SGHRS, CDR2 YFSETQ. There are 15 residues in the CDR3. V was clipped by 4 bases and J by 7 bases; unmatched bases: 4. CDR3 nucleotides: TGCGCCAGCAGCCGGGGACTAGCGGGAGAAAATGAGCAGTTCTTC. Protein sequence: CASSRGLAGENEQFF. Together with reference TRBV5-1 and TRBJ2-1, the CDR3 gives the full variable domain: KAGVTQTPRYLIKTRGQQVTLSCSPISGHRSVSWYQQTPGQGLQFLFEYFSETQRNKGNFPGRFSGRQFSNSRSEMNVSTLELGDSALYLCASSRGLAGENEQFFGPGTRLTVL.

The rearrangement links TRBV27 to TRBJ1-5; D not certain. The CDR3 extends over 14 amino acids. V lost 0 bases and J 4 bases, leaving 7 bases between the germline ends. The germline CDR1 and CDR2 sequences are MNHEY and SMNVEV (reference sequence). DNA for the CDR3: TGTGCCAGCAGTTTATCGGCTGGTAATCAGCCCCAGCATTTT. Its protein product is CASSLSAGNQPQHF.

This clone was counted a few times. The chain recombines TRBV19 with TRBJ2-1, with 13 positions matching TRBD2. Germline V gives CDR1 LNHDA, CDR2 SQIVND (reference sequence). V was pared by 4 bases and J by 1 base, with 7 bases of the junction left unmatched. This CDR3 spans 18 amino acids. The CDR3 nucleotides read TGTGCCAGTAGTAAAGGAACTAGCGGGAGGGGGTCCTACAATGAGCAGTTCTTC. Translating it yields CASSKGTSGRGSYNEQFF. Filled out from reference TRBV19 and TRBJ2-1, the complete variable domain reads DGGITQSPKYLFRKEGQNVTLSCEQNLNHDAMYWYRQDPGQGLRLIYYSQIVNDFQKGDIAEGYSVSREKKESFPLTVTSAQKNPTAFYLCASSKGTSGRGSYNEQFFGPGTRLTVL.

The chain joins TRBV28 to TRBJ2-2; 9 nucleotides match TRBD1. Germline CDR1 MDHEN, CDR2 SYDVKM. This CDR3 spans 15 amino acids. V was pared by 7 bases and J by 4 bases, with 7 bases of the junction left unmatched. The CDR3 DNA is TGTGCCAGCAAAGCCGGGACAGGGTTCACCGGGGAGCTGTTTTTT. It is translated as CASKAGTGFTGELFF.

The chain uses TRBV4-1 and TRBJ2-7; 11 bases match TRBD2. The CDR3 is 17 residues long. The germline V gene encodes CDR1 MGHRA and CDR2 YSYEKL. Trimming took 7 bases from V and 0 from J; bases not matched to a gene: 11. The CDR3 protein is CASMGTSGHKSSYEQYF. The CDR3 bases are TGCGCCAGCATGGGGACTAGCGGTCATAAGAGCTCCTACGAGCAGTACTTC.

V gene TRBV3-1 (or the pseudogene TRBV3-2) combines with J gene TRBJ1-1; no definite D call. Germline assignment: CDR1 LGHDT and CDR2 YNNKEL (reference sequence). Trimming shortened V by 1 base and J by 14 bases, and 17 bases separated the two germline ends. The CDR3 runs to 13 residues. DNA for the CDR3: TGTGCCAGCAGCCAAGCCGGCGGGGATCCTGGCTTCTTT. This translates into CASSQAGGDPGFF.

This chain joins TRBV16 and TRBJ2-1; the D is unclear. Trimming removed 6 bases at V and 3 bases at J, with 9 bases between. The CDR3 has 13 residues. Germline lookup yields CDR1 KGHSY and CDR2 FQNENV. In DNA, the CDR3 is TGTGCCAGCAGGCAGGTCGGCTACAATGAGCAGTTCTTC. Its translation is CASRQVGYNEQFF.

CDR3 sequence reads: CASSPPVHETQYF. The CDR3 bases are TGTGCCAGCTCCCCCCCGGTCCACGAGACCCAGTACTTC. The chain joins TRBV18 to TRBJ2-5; D uncertain. Germline CDR1 reads KGHSH; CDR2 reads LQKENI. The ends were cut back, 6 bases at V and 5 bases at J, with 13 bases in the middle. The length of the CDR3 is 13 residues.

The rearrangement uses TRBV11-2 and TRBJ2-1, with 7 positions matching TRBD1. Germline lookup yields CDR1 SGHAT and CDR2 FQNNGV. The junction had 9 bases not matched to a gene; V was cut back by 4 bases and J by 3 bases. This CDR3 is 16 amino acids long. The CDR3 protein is CASSSTGEGLYNEQFF. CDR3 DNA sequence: TGTGCCAGCAGCTCTACAGGGGAAGGGCTCTACAATGAGCAGTTCTTC.

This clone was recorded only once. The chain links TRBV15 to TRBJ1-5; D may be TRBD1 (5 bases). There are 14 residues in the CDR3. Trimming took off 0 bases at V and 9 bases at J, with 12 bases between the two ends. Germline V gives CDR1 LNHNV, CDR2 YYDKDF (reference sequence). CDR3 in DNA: TGTGCCACCAGCAGAGAACAGGACGCCCGGCCCCAGCATTTT. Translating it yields CATSREQDARPQHF.

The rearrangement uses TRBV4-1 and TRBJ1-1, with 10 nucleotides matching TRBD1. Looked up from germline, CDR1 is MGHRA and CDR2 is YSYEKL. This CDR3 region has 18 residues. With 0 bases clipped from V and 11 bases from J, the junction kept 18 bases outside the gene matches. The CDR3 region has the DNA TGCGCCAGCAGCCAAGATTCCGGGACAGGGGAATTTGGTCTGAGCGCTTTCTTT. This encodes CASSQDSGTGEFGLSAFF.

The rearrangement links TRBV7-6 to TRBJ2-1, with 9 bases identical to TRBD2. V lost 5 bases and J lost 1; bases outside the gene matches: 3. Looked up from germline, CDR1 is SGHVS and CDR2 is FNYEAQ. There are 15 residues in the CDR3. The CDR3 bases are TGTGCCAGCAGCGGTAGCGGGAGTTCCTACAATGAGCAGTTCTTC. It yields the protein CASSGSGSSYNEQFF.

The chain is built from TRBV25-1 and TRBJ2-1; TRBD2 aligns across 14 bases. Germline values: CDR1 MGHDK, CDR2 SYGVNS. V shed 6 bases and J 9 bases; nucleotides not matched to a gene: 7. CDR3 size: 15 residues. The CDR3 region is CASSRGLAGGSEQFF. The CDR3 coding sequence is TGTGCCAGCAGCAGAGGACTAGCGGGAGGAAGTGAGCAGTTCTTC.

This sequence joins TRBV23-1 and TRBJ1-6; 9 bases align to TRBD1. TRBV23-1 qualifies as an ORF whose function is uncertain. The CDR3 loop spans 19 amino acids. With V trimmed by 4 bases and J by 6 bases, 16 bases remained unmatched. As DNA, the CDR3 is TGCGCCAGCAGTCTCTACGACCGGGACAGGGATATTTGTAATTCACCCCTCCACTTT. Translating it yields CASSLYDRDRDICNSPLHF.

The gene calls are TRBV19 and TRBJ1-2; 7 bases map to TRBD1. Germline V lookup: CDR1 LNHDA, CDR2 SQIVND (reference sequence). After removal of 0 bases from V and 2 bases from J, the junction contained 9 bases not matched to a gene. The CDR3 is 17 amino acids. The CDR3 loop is CASSIDTTGALNYGYTF. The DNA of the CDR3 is TGTGCCAGTAGTATAGATACCACAGGGGCACTAAACTATGGCTACACCTTC. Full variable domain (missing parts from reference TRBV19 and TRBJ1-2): DGGITQSPKYLFRKEGQNVTLSCEQNLNHDAMYWYRQDPGQGLRLIYYSQIVNDFQKGDIAEGYSVSREKKESFPLTVTSAQKNPTAFYLCASSIDTTGALNYGYTFGSGTRLTVV.

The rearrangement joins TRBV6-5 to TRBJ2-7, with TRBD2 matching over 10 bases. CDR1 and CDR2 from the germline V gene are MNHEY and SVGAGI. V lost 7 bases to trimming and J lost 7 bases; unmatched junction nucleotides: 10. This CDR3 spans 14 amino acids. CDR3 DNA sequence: TGTGCCAGCACAAAAAGCGGGAGGGCCGAAGAGCAGTACTTC. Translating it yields CASTKSGRAEEQYF.

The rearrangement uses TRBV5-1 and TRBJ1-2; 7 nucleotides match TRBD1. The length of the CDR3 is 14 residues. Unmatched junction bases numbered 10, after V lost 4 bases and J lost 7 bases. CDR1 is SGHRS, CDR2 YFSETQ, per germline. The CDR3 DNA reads TGCGCCAGCAGCGAACAGGGGTCCGATCGTGGCTACACCTTC. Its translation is CASSEQGSDRGYTF.

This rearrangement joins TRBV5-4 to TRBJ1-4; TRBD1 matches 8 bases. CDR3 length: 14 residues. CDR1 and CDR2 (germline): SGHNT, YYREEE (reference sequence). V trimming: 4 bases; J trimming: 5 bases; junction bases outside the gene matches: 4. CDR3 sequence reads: CASSQTGANEKLFF. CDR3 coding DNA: TGTGCCAGCAGCCAGACAGGGGCGAATGAAAAACTGTTTTTT.